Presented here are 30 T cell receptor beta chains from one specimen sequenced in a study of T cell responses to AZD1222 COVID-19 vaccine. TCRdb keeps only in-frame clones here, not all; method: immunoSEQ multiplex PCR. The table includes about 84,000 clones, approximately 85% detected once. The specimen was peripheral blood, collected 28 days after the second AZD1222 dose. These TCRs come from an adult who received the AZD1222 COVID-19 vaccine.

This CDR3 is CASSYRQETQYF. CDR3 coding DNA: TGTGCCAGCAGTTACAGACAGGAGACCCAGTACTTC. The V and J genes are TRBV28 and TRBJ2-5; D is perhaps TRBD1 (5 bases). Deletions cut 4 bases from V and 5 bases from J, with 8 bases between. The length of the CDR3 is 12 residues. Germline-derived CDR1 and CDR2 are MDHEN and SYDVKM.

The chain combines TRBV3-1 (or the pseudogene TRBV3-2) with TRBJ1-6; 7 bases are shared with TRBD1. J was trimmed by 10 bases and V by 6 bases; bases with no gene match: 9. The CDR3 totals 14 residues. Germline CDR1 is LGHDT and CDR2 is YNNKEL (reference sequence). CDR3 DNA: TGTGCCAGCAGAGAGGTCGGGACAGAGTCACCCCTCCACTTT. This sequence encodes CASREVGTESPLHF.

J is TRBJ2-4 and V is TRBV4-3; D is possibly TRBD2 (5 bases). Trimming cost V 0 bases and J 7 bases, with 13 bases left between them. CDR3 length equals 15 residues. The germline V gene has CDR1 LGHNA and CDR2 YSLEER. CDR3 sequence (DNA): TGCGCCAGCAGCCAAGATTGGAGGATTCAGAACATTCAGTACTTC. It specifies CASSQDWRIQNIQYF.

This chain's CDR3 is CASSPRTERSTGELFF. CDR3 nucleotides: TGTGCCAGCAGCCCCCGGACGGAGAGGTCCACCGGGGAGCTGTTTTTT. The J gene is TRBJ2-2, the V gene TRBV5-4; the D is unclear. The length of the CDR3 is 16 residues. The germline CDR1 and CDR2 sequences are SGHNT and YYREEE (reference sequence). The V end was cut by 4 bases, the J end by 4 bases, with 17 bases between.

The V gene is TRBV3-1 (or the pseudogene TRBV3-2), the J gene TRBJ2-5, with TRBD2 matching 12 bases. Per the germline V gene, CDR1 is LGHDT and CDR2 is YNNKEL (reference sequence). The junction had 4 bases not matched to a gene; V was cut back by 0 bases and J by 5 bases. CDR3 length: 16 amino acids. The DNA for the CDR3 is TGTGCCAGCAGCCAAGATCTCCTAGCGGGGGGGGAGACCCAGTACTTC. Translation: CASSQDLLAGGETQYF.

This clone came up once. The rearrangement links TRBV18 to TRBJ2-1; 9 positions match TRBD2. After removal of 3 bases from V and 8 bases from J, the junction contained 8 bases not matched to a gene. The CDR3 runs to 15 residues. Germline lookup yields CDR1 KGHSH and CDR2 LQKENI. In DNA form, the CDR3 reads TGTGCCAGCTCACCGCGGCTAGCGGGATCGGATGAGCAGTTCTTC. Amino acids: CASSPRLAGSDEQFF.

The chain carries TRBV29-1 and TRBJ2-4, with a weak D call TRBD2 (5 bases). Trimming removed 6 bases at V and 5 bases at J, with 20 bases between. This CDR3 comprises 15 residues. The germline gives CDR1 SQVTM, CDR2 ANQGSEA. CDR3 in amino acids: CSVLSWGSEENIQYF. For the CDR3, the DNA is TGCAGCGTCCTAAGTTGGGGTAGCGAAGAAAACATTCAGTACTTC.

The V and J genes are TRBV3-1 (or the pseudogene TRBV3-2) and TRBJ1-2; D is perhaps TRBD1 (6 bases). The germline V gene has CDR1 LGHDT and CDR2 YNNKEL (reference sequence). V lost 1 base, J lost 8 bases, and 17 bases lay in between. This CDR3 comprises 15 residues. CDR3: CASSQGQGRDTGYTF. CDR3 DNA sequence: TGTGCCAGCAGCCAAGGTCAGGGGCGCGATACGGGCTACACCTTC.

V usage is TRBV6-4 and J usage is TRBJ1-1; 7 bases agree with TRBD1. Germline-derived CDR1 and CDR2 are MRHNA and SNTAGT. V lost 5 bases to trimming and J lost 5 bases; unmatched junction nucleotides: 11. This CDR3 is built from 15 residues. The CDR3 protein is CASSPLAGGRTEAFF. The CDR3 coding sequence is TGTGCCAGCAGTCCGCTCGCAGGGGGTCGGACTGAAGCTTTCTTT.

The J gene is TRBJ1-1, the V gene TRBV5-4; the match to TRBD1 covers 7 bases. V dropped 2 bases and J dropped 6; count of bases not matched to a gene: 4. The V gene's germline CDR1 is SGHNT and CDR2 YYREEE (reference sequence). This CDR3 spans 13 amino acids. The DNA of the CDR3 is TGTGCCAGCAGCTTAGGACAGGCGCCTGAAGCTTTCTTT. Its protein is CASSLGQAPEAFF.

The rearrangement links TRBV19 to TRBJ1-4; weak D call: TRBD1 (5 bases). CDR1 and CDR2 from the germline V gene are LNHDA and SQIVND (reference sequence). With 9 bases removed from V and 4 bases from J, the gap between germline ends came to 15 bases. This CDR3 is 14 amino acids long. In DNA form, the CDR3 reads TGTGCCAGCGGGGAAGGGGCGGTTAATGAAAAACTGTTTTTT. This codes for CASGEGAVNEKLFF.

The CDR3 DNA is TGTGCCAGCAGCACCGGAGGGGGGGTATCGAACTATGGCTACACCTTC. Residues: CASSTGGGVSNYGYTF. The chain employs TRBV28 and TRBJ1-2; tentatively, D is TRBD1 (6 bases). The V end lost 6 bases, the J end lost 2 bases, and 19 bases lay between the germline ends. CDR1 is MDHEN and CDR2 is SYDVKM in the germline V gene. This CDR3 comprises 16 residues.

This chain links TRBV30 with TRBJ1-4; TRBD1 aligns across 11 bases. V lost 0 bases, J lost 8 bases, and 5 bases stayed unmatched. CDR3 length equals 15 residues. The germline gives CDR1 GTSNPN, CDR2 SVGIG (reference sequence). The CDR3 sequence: CAWSVGTGGQEKLFF. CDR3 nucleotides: TGTGCCTGGAGTGTAGGGACAGGGGGTCAGGAAAAACTGTTTTTT.

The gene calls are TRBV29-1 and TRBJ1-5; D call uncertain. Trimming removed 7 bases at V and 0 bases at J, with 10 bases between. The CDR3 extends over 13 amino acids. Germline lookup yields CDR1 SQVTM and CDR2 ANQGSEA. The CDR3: CSASENSNQPQHF. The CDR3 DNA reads TGCAGCGCGAGCGAAAATAGCAATCAGCCCCAGCATTTT.

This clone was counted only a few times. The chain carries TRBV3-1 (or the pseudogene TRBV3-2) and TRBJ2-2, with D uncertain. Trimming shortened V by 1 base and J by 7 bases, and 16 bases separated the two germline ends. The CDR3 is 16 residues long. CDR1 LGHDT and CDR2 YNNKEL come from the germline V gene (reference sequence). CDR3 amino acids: CASSQGSRLGNGELFF. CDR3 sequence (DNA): TGTGCCAGCAGCCAAGGGTCTCGGCTGGGGAACGGGGAGCTGTTTTTT.

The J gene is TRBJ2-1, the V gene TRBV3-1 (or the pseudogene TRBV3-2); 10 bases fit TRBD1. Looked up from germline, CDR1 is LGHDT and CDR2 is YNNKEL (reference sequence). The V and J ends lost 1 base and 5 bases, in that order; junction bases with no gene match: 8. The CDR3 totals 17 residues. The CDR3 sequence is CASSQGLLGQGNNEQFF. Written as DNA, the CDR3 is TGTGCCAGCAGCCAAGGATTATTGGGACAGGGGAACAATGAGCAGTTCTTC.

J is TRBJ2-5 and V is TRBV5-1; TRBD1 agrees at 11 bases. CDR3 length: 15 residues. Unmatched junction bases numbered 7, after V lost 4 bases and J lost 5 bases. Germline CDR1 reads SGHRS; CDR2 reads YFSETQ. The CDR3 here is CASSTGQGASETQYF. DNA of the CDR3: TGCGCCAGCAGCACTGGACAGGGGGCGTCGGAGACCCAGTACTTC.

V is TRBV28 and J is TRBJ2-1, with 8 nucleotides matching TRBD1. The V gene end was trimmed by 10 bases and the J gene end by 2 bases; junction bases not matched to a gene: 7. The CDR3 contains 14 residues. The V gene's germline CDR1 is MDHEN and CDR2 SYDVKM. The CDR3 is CATRTGLPYNEQFF. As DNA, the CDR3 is TGTGCCACCAGGACAGGGTTGCCCTACAATGAGCAGTTCTTC.

Here the CDR3 reads CASYRPGSGNTIYF. The CDR3 DNA sequence: TGTGCCAGCTATCGACCAGGGTCTGGAAACACCATATATTTT. The chain links TRBV2 to TRBJ1-3; TRBD1 is a possible D gene (5 bases). V was trimmed by 8 bases and J by 1 base, leaving 12 bases between them. The germline V gene has CDR1 SNHLY and CDR2 FYNNEI. The CDR3 is made up of 14 amino acids.

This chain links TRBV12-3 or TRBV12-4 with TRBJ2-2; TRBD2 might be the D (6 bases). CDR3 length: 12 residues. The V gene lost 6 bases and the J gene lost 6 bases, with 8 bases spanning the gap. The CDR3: CASSSSAGELFF. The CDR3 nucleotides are TGTGCCAGCAGCTCTAGCGCCGGGGAGCTGTTTTTT.

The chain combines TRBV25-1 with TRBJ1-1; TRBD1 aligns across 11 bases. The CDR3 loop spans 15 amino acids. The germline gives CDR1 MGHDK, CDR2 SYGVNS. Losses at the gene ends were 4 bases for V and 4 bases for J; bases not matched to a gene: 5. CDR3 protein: CASSARDRGITEAFF. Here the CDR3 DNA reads TGTGCCAGCAGTGCCCGGGACAGGGGGATCACTGAAGCTTTCTTT.

CDR3 loop: CASTALAQPQHF. As DNA, the CDR3 is TGTGCCAGCACCGCTCTGGCTCAGCCCCAGCATTTT. The gene calls are TRBV28 and TRBJ1-5; no definite D call. The CDR3 totals 12 residues. With 7 bases removed from V and 6 bases from J, the gap between germline ends came to 10 bases. The V gene's germline CDR1 is MDHEN and CDR2 SYDVKM.

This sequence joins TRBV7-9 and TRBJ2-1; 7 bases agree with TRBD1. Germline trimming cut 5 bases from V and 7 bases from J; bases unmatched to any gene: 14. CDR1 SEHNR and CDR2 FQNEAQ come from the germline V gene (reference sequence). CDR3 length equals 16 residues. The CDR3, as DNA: TGTGCCAGCAGCAAAACAACCGGGACAGCTACGAATGAGCAGTTCTTC. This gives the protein CASSKTTGTATNEQFF. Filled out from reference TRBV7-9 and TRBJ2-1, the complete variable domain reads DTGVSQNPRHKITKRGQNVTFRCDPISEHNRLYWYRQTLGQGPEFLTYFQNEAQLEKSRLLSDRFSAERPKGSFSTLEIQRTEQGDSAMYLCASSKTTGTATNEQFFGPGTRLTVL.

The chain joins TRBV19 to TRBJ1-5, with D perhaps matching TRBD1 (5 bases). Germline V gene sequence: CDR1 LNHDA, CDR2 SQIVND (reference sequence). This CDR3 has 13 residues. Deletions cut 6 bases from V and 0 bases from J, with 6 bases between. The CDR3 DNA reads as TGTGCCAGTAGAGACAGTAGCAATCAGCCCCAGCATTTT. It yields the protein CASRDSSNQPQHF. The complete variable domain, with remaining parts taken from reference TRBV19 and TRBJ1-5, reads DGGITQSPKYLFRKEGQNVTLSCEQNLNHDAMYWYRQDPGQGLRLIYYSQIVNDFQKGDIAEGYSVSREKKESFPLTVTSAQKNPTAFYLCASRDSSNQPQHFGDGTRLSIL.

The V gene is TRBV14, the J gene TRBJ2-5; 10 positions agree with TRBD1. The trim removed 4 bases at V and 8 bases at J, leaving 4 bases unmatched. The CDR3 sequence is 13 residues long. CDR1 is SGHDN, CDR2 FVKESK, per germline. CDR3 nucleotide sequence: TGTGCCAGCAGCCGACAGGGGGCTAGAACCCAGTACTTC. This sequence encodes CASSRQGARTQYF. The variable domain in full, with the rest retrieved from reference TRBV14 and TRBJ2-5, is EAGVTQFPSHSVIEKGQTVTLRCDPISGHDNLYWYRRVMGKEIKFLLHFVKESKQDESGMPNNRFLAERTGGTYSTLKVQPAELEDSGVYFCASSRQGARTQYFGPGTRLLVL.

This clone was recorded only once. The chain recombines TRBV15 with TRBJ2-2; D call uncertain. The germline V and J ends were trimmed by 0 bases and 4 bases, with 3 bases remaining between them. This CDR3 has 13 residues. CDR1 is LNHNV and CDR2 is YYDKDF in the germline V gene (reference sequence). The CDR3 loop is CATSRDSTGELFF. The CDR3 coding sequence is TGTGCCACCAGCAGAGATAGCACCGGGGAGCTGTTTTTT.

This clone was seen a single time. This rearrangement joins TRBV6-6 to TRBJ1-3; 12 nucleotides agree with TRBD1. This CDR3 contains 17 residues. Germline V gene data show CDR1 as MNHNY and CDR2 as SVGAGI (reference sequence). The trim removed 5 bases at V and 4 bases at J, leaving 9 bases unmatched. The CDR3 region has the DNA TGTGCCAGCAGTCGAGGGGACAGGGGGCATTCCGGAAACACCATATATTTT. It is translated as CASSRGDRGHSGNTIYF.

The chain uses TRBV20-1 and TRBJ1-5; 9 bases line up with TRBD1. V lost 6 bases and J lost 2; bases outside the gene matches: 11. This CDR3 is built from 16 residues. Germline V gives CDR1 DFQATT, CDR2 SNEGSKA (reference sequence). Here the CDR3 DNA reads TGCAGTGCCAGTCCCGGGACAGGGAAGGGCAATCAGCCCCAGCATTTT. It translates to CSASPGTGKGNQPQHF.

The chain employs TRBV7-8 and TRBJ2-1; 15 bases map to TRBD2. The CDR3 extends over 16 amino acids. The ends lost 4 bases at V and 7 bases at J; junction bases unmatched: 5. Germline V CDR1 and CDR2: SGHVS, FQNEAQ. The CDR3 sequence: CASSSTGTSGRNEQFF. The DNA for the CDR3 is TGTGCCAGCAGCTCGACCGGGACTAGCGGGAGGAATGAGCAGTTCTTC.

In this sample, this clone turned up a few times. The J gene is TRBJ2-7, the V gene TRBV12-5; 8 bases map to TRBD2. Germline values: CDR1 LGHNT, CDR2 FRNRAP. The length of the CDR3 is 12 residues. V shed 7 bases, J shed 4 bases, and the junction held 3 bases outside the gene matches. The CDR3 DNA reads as TGTGCTAGTGCCCGGGAGGGGTACGAGCAGTACTTC. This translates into CASAREGYEQYF.